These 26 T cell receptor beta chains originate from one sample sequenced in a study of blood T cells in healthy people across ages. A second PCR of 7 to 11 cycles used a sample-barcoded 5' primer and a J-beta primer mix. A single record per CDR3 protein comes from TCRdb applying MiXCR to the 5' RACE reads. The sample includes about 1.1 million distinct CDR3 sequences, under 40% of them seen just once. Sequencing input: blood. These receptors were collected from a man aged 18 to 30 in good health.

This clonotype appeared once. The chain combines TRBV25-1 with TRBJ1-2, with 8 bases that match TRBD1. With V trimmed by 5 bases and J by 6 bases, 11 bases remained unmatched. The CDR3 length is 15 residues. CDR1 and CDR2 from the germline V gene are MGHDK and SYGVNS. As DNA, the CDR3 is TGTGCCAGCAGTACCGGGACAGGATTCGACGATGGCTACACCTTC. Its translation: CASSTGTGFDDGYTF.

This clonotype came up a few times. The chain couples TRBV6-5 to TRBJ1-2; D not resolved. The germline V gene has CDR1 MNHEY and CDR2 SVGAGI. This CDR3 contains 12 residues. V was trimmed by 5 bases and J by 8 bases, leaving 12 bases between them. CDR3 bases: TGTGCCAGCAGTGAAGGAACGGGCGGCTACACCTTC. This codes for CASSEGTGGYTF.

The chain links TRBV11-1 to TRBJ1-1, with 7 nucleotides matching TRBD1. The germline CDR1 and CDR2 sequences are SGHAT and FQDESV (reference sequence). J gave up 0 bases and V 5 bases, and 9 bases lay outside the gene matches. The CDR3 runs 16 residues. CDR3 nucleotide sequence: TGTGCCAGCAGCCCCAGGGGGGGCGTCCTGAACACTGAAGCTTTCTTT. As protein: CASSPRGGVLNTEAFF. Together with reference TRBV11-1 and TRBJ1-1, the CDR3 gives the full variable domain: EAEVAQSPRYKITEKSQAVAFWCDPISGHATLYWYRQILGQGPELLVQFQDESVVDDSQLPKDRFSAERLKGVDSTLKIQPAELGDSAMYLCASSPRGGVLNTEAFFGQGTRLTVV.

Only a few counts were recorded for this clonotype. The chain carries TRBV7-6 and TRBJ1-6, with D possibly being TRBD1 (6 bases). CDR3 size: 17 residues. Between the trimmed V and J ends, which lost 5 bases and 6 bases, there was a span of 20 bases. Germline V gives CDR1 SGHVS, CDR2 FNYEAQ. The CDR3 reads CASSPRGGANPNSPLHF. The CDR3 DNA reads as TGTGCCAGCAGCCCTAGAGGGGGAGCCAATCCTAATTCACCCCTCCACTTT.

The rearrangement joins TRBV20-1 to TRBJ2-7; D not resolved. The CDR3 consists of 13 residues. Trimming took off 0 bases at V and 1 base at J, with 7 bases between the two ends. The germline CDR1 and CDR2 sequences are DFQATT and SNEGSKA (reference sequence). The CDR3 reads CSARERYSYEQYF. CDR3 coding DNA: TGCAGTGCTAGAGAGCGTTATTCCTACGAGCAGTACTTC.

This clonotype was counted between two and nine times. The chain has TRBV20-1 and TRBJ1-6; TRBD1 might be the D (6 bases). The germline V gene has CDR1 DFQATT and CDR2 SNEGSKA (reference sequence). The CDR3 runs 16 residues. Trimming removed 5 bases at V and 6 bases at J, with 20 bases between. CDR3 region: CSARSRQAVFNSPLHF. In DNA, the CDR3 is TGCAGTGCTCGGAGCCGACAGGCTGTTTTTAATTCACCCCTCCACTTT.

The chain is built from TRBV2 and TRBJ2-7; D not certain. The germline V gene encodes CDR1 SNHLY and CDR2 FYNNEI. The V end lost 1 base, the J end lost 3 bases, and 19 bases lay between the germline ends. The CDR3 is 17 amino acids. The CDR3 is CASSEGSGRRNYYEQYF. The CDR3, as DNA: TGTGCCAGCAGTGAAGGGTCCGGACGACGAAACTACTACGAGCAGTACTTC. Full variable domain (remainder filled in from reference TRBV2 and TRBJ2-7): EPEVTQTPSHQVTQMGQEVILRCVPISNHLYFYWYRQILGQKVEFLVSFYNNEISEKSEIFDDQFSVERPDGSNFTLKIRSTKLEDSAMYFCASSEGSGRRNYYEQYFGPGTRLTVT.

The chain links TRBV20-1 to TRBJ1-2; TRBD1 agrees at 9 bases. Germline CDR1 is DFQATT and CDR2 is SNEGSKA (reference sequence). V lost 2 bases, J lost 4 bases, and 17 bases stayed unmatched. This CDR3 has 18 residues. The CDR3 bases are TGCAGTGCTAGACCCATAAACAGGGGGCTGTCAGCTAGCTATGGCTACACCTTC. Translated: CSARPINRGLSASYGYTF.

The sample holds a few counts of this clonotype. DNA of the CDR3: TGCAGTGCTACTCTACAGGGGGCATATAGCAATCAGCCCCAGCATTTT. This gives the protein CSATLQGAYSNQPQHF. The gene calls are TRBV20-1 and TRBJ1-5, with 9 positions matching TRBD1. Unmatched junction bases numbered 7, after V lost 4 bases and J lost 0 bases. CDR1 is DFQATT, CDR2 SNEGSKA, per germline (reference sequence). This CDR3 comprises 16 residues.

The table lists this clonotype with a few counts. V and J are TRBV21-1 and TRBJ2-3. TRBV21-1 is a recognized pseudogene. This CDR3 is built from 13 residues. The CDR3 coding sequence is TGTGCCAGCAGCAAAGAGGGTGGAGATACGCAGTATTTT. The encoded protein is CASSKEGGDTQYF.

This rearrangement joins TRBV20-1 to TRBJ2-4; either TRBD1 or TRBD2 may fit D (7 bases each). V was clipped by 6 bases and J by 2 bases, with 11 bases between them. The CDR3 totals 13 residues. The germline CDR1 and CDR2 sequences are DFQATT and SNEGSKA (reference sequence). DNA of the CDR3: TGCAGTGCCAGGGGGGGGTCCAAAAACATTCAGTACTTC. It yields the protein CSARGGSKNIQYF.

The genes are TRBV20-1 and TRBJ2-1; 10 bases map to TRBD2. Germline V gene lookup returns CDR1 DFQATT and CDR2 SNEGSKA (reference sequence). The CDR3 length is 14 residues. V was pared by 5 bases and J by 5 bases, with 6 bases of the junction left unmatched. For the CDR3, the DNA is TGCAGTGCTCCCCCCCTAGCGGGAGACAATGAGCAGTTCTTC. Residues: CSAPPLAGDNEQFF.

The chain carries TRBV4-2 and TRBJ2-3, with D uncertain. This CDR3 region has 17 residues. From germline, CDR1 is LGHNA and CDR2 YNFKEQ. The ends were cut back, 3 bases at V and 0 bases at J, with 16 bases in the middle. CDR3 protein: CASSQHSTGQSTDTQYF. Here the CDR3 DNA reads TGTGCCAGCAGCCAGCACTCAACTGGGCAAAGCACAGATACGCAGTATTTT.

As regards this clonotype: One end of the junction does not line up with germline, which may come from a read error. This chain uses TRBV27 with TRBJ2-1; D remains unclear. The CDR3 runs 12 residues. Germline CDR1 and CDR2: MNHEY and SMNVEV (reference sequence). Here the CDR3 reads CASSASYNEQCF. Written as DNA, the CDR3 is TGTGCCAGCAGCGCCTCATACAATGAGCAGTGCTTC.

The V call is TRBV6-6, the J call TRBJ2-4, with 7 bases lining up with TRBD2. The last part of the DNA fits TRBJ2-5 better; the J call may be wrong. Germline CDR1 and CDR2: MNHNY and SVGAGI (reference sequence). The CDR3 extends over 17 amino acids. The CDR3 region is CASRRGRGFQRGETQYF. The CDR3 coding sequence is TGTGCCAGCCGCCGTGGGAGGGGATTCCAGCGTGGAGAGACCCAGTACTTC.

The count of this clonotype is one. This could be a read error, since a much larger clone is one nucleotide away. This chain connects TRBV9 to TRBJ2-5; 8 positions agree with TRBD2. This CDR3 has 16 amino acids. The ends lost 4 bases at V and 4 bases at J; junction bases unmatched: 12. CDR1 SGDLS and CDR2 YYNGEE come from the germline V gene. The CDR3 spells CASSLPQGLVGETQYF. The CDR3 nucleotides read TGTGCCAGCAGCCTCCCGCAGGGACTAGTGGGAGAGACCCAGTACTTC.

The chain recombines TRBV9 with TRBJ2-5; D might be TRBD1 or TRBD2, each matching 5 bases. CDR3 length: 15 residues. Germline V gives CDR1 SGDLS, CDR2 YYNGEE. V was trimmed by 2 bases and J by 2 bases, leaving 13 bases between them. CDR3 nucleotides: TGTGCCAGCAGCGTCCAACCGGGACCACAAGAGACCCAGTACTTC. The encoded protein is CASSVQPGPQETQYF.

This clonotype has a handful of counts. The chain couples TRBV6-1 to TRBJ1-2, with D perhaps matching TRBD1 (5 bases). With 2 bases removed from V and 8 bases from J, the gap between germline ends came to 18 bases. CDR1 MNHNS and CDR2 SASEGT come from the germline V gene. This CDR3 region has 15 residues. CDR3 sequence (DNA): TGTGCCAGCAGTGAACGGTGGGGGGTCCGGCCCGGCTACACCTTC. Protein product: CASSERWGVRPGYTF.

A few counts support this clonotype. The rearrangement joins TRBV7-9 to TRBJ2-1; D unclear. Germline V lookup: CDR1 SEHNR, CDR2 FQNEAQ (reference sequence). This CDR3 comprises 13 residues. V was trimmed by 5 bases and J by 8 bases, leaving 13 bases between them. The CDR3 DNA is TGTGCCAGCAGCGCGGCAACCCGCTATGAGCAGTTCTTC. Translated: CASSAATRYEQFF.

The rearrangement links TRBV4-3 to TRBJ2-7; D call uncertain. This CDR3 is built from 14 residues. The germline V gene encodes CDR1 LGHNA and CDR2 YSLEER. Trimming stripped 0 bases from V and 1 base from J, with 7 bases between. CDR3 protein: CASSQDVLSYEQYF. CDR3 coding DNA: TGCGCCAGCAGCCAAGATGTTTTATCCTACGAGCAGTACTTC.

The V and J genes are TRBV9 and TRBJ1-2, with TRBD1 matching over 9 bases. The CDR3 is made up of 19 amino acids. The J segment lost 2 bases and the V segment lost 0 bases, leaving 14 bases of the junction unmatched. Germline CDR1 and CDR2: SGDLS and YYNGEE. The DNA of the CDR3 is TGTGCCAGCAGCGTAGATCTCGGGACAGGGAATCTCCGAAACTATGGCTACACCTTC. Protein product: CASSVDLGTGNLRNYGYTF.

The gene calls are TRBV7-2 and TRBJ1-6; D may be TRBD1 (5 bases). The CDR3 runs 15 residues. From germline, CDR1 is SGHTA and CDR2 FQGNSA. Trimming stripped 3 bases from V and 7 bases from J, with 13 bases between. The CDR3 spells CASSLGGGVNSPLHF. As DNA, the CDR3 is TGTGCCAGCAGCTTGGGCGGGGGGGTAAATTCACCCCTCCACTTT. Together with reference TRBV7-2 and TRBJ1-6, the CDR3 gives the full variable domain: GAGVSQSPSNKVTEKGKDVELRCDPISGHTALYWYRQSLGQGLEFLIYFQGNSAPDKSGLPSDRFSAERTGGSVSTLTIQRTQQEDSAVYLCASSLGGGVNSPLHFGNGTRLTVT.

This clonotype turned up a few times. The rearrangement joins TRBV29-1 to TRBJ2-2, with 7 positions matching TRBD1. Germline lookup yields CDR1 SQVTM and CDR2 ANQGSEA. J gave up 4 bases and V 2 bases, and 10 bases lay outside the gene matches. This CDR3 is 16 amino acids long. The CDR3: CSVEPLPGGVTGELFF. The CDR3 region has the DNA TGCAGCGTTGAACCCCTCCCAGGGGGAGTCACCGGGGAGCTGTTTTTT.

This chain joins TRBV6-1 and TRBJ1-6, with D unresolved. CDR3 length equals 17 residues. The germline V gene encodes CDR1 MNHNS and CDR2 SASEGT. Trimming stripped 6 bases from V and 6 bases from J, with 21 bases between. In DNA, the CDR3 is TGTGCCAGCAGACCGAACGGGGTCCTGATGTTTAATTCACCCCTCCACTTT. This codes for CASRPNGVLMFNSPLHF.

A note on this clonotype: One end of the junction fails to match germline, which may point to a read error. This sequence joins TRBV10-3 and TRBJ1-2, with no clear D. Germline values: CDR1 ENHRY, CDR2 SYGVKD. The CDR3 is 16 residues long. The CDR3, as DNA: TGTACCATCAGTGATACCAGACTCCTTCTTAACTATGGCTACACCTTC. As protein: CTISDTRLLLNYGYTF.

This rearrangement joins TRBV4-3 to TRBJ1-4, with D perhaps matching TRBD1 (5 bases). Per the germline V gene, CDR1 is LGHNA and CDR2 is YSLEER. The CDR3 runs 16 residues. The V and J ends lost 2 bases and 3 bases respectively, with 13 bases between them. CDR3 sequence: CASSQNGGGSNEKLFF. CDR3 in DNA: TGCGCCAGCAGCCAAAATGGGGGGGGGTCTAATGAAAAACTGTTTTTT.